This T cell receptor beta chain was profiled in a study of cytomegalovirus exposure and HLA in healthy donors. Study findings and constraints: Rare sequences made up most TCRs, while some public TCRs were found in many donors. In presence/absence analyses, roughly uniform sequencing depth across donors was assumed.

This clone appeared a few times. Antigen: not known. The study ran its PCR with 60 Vbeta and 13 Jbeta primers. Here immunoSEQ multiplex PCR was the method, and the copy in TCRdb shows in-frame clones only, minus some. This table holds 110,000 to 150,000 clones, roughly 10% found once. This receptor was obtained from a man aged 50-60 years in good health and CMV-seronegative. The specimen was PBMCs.

The CDR3: CASSLRVPGNTIYF. CDR3 nucleotide sequence: TGTGCCAGCAGTTTAAGAGTTCCTGGAAACACCATATATTTT. This rearrangement joins TRBV27 to TRBJ1-3; no reliable D call. The germline V and J ends were trimmed by 2 bases and 2 bases, with 7 bases remaining between them. Germline CDR1 and CDR2: MNHEY and SMNVEV (reference sequence). The CDR3 loop spans 14 amino acids.